This T cell receptor (beta chain) was retrieved from a study of T cells in Graves' hyperthyroidism and ophthalmopathy. Trimming took 3 bases from V and 3 from J; bases not matched to a gene: 7. The CDR3 spans 15 residues. The germline V gene has CDR1 SGHNT and CDR2 YENEEA. From RNA transcripts, TCR beta CDR3 regions were amplified. Initially, a first-round RT-PCR of the TCR CDR3 employed the HTBI primer set. TCRdb recomputed calls from the multiplex PCR reads with MiXCR, one row per CDR3 protein. The repertoire consists of approximately 360,000 distinct CDR3 sequences, with around a quarter occurring once and the leading ten covering 73%.

Input material: blood. The source is a man aged 45-60 years with Graves' hyperthyroidism. This chain joins TRBV11-3 and TRBJ2-5; 7 nucleotides agree with TRBD1. CDR3 nucleotide sequence: TGTGCCAGCAGCTTTTCGACAGGGCCTGAAGAGACCCAGTACTTC. Translated, it gives CASSFSTGPEETQYF.